This T cell receptor (beta chain) is from a study of cytomegalovirus exposure and HLA in healthy donors. Study conclusions and caveats: Sequence variants that were highly shared formed a cluster that was likely a sequencing artifact. In vitro assays verified that three CMV-associated chains recognized CMV antigens specifically. For TCR beta chains, V- and J-gene trimming was later linked to a missense DCLRE1C variant.

A multiplex PCR was run with 60 Vbeta primers and 13 Jbeta primers. As processed by the authors: There were about 80 million unique TCR beta chains by a later count, and approximately 10 million of them were shared. Here immunoSEQ multiplex PCR was the method, and the copy in TCRdb shows in-frame clones only, minus some. The V and J calls and clone size come from that table; D and trimming were worked out from the DNA. The data show about 150,000 clones, with about 80% seen just once and about 13% held by the top ten. On this clone itself: The antigen remains unidentified.

The sequenced material came from PBMCs. The origin of this receptor is a man aged 35-49 years in good health and CMV-seropositive.

CDR3 DNA: TGTGCCAGTAGTATAGATCGGGGGTCTAGTCAGCCCCAGCATTTT. Protein product: CASSIDRGSSQPQHF. The chain carries TRBV19 and TRBJ1-5, with a weak D call TRBD1 (5 bases). Between the trimmed V and J ends, which lost 0 bases and 6 bases, there was a span of 12 bases. The V gene's germline CDR1 is LNHDA and CDR2 SQIVND (reference sequence). The CDR3 runs to 15 residues.